Listed here are 20 T cell receptor beta chains from one sample, sequenced in a study of blood T cell repertoires in COVID-19. Using immunoSEQ multiplex PCR, the repertoire was profiled, and TCRdb retains in-frame clones only, with some absent. The sample lists approximately 230,000 clones, about nine tenths seen once, with about 6% in the top ten. Sequencing was carried out using PBMCs or T cells enriched from blood (not recorded which). Source of these receptors: a woman in her 30s with acute COVID-19.

The chain combines TRBV2 with TRBJ1-4, with TRBD1 matching 8 bases. Trimming took 7 bases from V and 1 from J; bases not matched to a gene: 8. Germline loops: CDR1 SNHLY, CDR2 FYNNEI. The CDR3 has 16 residues. Written as DNA, the CDR3 is TGTGCCAGCAAATTAGACAGGGGAATAACTAATGAAAAACTGTTTTTT. Translated: CASKLDRGITNEKLFF. Filled out from reference TRBV2 and TRBJ1-4, the complete variable domain reads EPEVTQTPSHQVTQMGQEVILRCVPISNHLYFYWYRQILGQKVEFLVSFYNNEISEKSEIFDDQFSVERPDGSNFTLKIRSTKLEDSAMYFCASKLDRGITNEKLFFGSGTQLSVL.

The chain joins TRBV6-1 to TRBJ1-1; D not resolved. Trimming took 2 bases from V and 1 from J, leaving 2 bases between them. The CDR3 length is 12 residues. Germline CDR1 is MNHNS and CDR2 is SASEGT. The CDR3 spells CASSEQNTEAFF. CDR3 nucleotides: TGTGCCAGCAGTGAACAGAACACTGAAGCTTTCTTT.

A remark on this clone: One end of the junction varies from germline; a read error may be responsible. The V call is TRBV24-1, the J call TRBJ2-3; TRBD2 agrees at 10 bases. CDR3 length: 19 residues. Looked up from germline, CDR1 is KGHDR and CDR2 is SFDVKD. CDR3 in amino acids: CATSDQREGHLFEADTQYF. The CDR3 nucleotides are TGTGCCACAAGTGACCAGCGGGAGGGCCATCTCTTCGAGGCAGATACGCAGTATTTT.

V usage is TRBV28 and J usage is TRBJ2-7; perhaps TRBD1 as D (6 bases). Germline V lookup: CDR1 MDHEN, CDR2 SYDVKM. With 7 bases removed from V and 0 bases from J, the gap between germline ends came to 19 bases. The CDR3 covers 16 residues. CDR3 amino acids: CASTKAPPDSSYEQYF. The CDR3 DNA reads as TGTGCCAGCACCAAAGCCCCGCCGGACAGCTCCTACGAGCAGTACTTC.

V gene TRBV7-9 combines with J gene TRBJ2-5; possible D gene TRBD2, 6 bases. This CDR3 spans 11 amino acids. CDR1 is SEHNR and CDR2 is FQNEAQ in the germline V gene (reference sequence). V was cut by 1 base and J by 10 bases, with 7 bases left in between. The CDR3 spells CASSLVGGQYF. CDR3 nucleotide sequence: TGTGCCAGCAGCTTAGTGGGAGGCCAGTACTTC.

The count of this clone is one. The DNA for the CDR3 is TGTGCCAGCAGCCTACTAGCGGGATCTTACAATGAGCAGTTCTTC. It translates to CASSLLAGSYNEQFF. The chain couples TRBV7-8 to TRBJ2-1; 10 positions match TRBD2. This CDR3 comprises 15 residues. Unmatched junction bases numbered 5, after V lost 5 bases and J lost 4 bases. Germline-derived CDR1 and CDR2 are SGHVS and FQNEAQ.

The V call is TRBV28, the J call TRBJ1-2; 8 bases are a match to TRBD1. V trimming: 7 bases; J trimming: 4 bases; junction bases outside the gene matches: 11. In germline, CDR1 is MDHEN, CDR2 SYDVKM. The CDR3 extends over 15 amino acids. CDR3 in amino acids: CASTGRDRSFYGYTF. The CDR3 DNA is TGTGCCAGCACGGGCCGGGACAGGTCCTTCTATGGCTACACCTTC.

The chain combines TRBV30 with TRBJ2-7; possible D gene TRBD2, 5 bases. Germline V gene lookup returns CDR1 GTSNPN and CDR2 SVGIG (reference sequence). This CDR3 region has 13 residues. Trimming stripped 0 bases from V and 6 bases from J, with 12 bases between. DNA for the CDR3: TGTGCCTGGAGTGTACTGTCGGGGAGCGAGCAGTACTTC. Translated, it gives CAWSVLSGSEQYF.

This chain joins TRBV28 and TRBJ2-1; 7 bases line up with TRBD1. This CDR3 is built from 15 residues. Germline CDR1 MDHEN, CDR2 SYDVKM. The V gene end was trimmed by 7 bases and the J gene end by 1 base; junction bases not matched to a gene: 7. This CDR3 reads CASTSQGRSYNEQFF. Here the CDR3 DNA reads TGTGCCAGCACCTCACAGGGGAGATCCTACAATGAGCAGTTCTTC.

The V gene is TRBV7-2, the J gene TRBJ2-1; 8 bases are a match to TRBD2. V gave up 5 bases and J gave up 0 bases; unmatched junction bases: 15. Germline-derived CDR1 and CDR2 are SGHTA and FQGNSA. This CDR3 spans 19 amino acids. The CDR3 DNA sequence: TGTGCCAGCAGCAGATCTGGGCTAGCGGGTTCAAGCTCCTACAATGAGCAGTTCTTC. Protein sequence: CASSRSGLAGSSSYNEQFF.

This chain connects TRBV5-4 to TRBJ1-2; 8 positions agree with TRBD1. The trim removed 7 bases at V and 1 base at J, leaving 9 bases unmatched. CDR3 length equals 15 residues. Per the germline V gene, CDR1 is SGHNT and CDR2 is YYREEE (reference sequence). This CDR3 is CASGSDRGRNYGYTF. The DNA of the CDR3 is TGTGCCAGCGGATCAGACAGGGGACGTAACTATGGCTACACCTTC.

This clone was observed a few times. Here the CDR3 reads CASLAGGLADTQYF. CDR3 coding DNA: TGTGCCAGCCTAGCGGGGGGGCTGGCAGATACGCAGTATTTT. The chain recombines TRBV6-5 with TRBJ2-3; 12 bases fit TRBD2. The CDR3 has 14 residues. After removal of 8 bases from V and 4 bases from J, the junction contained 4 bases not matched to a gene. Germline CDR1 and CDR2: MNHEY and SVGAGI.

In DNA, the CDR3 is TGTGCCAGCATGGAGGAAAACACCGGGGAGCTGTTTTTT. Its translation: CASMEENTGELFF. V usage is TRBV7-8 and J usage is TRBJ2-2; D perhaps matches TRBD2 (5 bases). Germline values: CDR1 SGHVS, CDR2 FQNEAQ. V lost 7 bases to trimming and J lost 2 bases, with 8 bases between them. The CDR3 covers 13 residues. Variable domain in full (rest from reference TRBV7-8 and TRBJ2-2): GAGVSQSPRYKVAKRGQDVALRCDPISGHVSLFWYQQALGQGPEFLTYFQNEAQLDKSGLPSDRFFAERPEGSVSTLKIQRTQQEDSAVYLCASMEENTGELFFGEGSRLTVL.

This rearrangement joins TRBV2 to TRBJ2-3, with 8 bases fitting TRBD1. The germline V gene encodes CDR1 SNHLY and CDR2 FYNNEI. The CDR3 spans 14 residues. J gave up 0 bases and V 8 bases, and 4 bases lay outside the gene matches. The CDR3 nucleotides read TGTGCCAGCCGGGACAGGCAAAGCACAGATACGCAGTATTTT. Translating gives CASRDRQSTDTQYF.

The CDR3 reads CASSQLGYEQYF. In DNA, the CDR3 is TGTGCCAGCAGCCAACTAGGCTACGAGCAGTACTTC. The chain is built from TRBV6-5 and TRBJ2-7, with a weak D call TRBD2 (5 bases). CDR3 length: 12 residues. Germline CDR1 and CDR2: MNHEY and SVGAGI. V lost 6 bases and J 3 bases, leaving 9 bases between the germline ends.

V is TRBV12-3 or TRBV12-4 and J is TRBJ2-1; tentative D call: TRBD1 (6 bases). The CDR3 is made up of 11 amino acids. Trimming stripped 8 bases from V and 8 bases from J, with 10 bases between. The CDR3: CASAGVDEQFF. The DNA of the CDR3 is TGTGCCAGCGCAGGGGTGGATGAGCAGTTCTTC.

The chain employs TRBV7-2 and TRBJ2-1, with 7 bases identical to TRBD2. The junction had 7 bases not matched to a gene; V was cut back by 5 bases and J by 6 bases. The germline V gene has CDR1 SGHTA and CDR2 FQGNSA. The CDR3 covers 14 residues. The CDR3 sequence is CASSAPLAVNEQFF. As DNA, the CDR3 is TGTGCCAGCAGCGCCCCTCTAGCGGTCAATGAGCAGTTCTTC.

This chain joins TRBV28 and TRBJ1-6; D remains unclear. Trimming removed 10 bases from V and 6 bases from J, with 22 bases in between. This CDR3 is built from 16 residues. Germline CDR1 reads MDHEN; CDR2 reads SYDVKM. CDR3 protein: CATKFTGMRSNSPLHF. The CDR3, as DNA: TGTGCCACCAAGTTTACCGGGATGCGGAGTAATTCACCCCTCCACTTT.

V and J are TRBV7-6 and TRBJ2-5; 11 nucleotides line up with TRBD1. The germline CDR1 and CDR2 sequences are SGHVS and FNYEAQ. With 5 bases clipped from V and 5 bases from J, the junction kept 10 bases outside the gene matches. The CDR3 loop spans 16 amino acids. CDR3 amino acids: CASSEGQGGIGETQYF. The CDR3 bases are TGTGCCAGCAGCGAGGGACAGGGGGGAATTGGGGAGACCCAGTACTTC. The full variable domain, completed using reference TRBV7-6 and TRBJ2-5, is GAGVSQSPRYKVTKRGQDVALRCDPISGHVSLYWYRQALGQGPEFLTYFNYEAQQDKSGLPNDRFSAERPEGSISTLTIQRTEQRDSAMYRCASSEGQGGIGETQYFGPGTRLLVL.

The chain joins TRBV5-4 to TRBJ2-3; D perhaps matches TRBD2 (6 bases). The CDR3 is 16 amino acids. CDR1 and CDR2 from the germline V gene are SGHNT and YYREEE (reference sequence). V lost 0 bases to trimming and J lost 4 bases, with 15 bases between them. This CDR3 is CASSLGASGGADTQYF. For the CDR3, the DNA is TGTGCCAGCAGCTTGGGTGCTTCCGGGGGAGCAGATACGCAGTATTTT.